The 27 T cell receptor beta chains presented below share a single source sample, sequenced in a study of T cell responses to AZD1222 COVID-19 vaccine. Clones were read by immunoSEQ multiplex PCR, and TCRdb kept only the in-frame ones, dropping some. Among 100,000 to 150,000 clones listed, 88% were seen once. This specimen consisted of peripheral blood, obtained on day 0 of AZD1222 vaccination. These receptors came from an adult in good health.

The CDR3 loop reads CSVATGEYQPQHF. CDR3 bases: TGCAGCGTCGCGACAGGGGAGTATCAGCCCCAGCATTTT. V usage is TRBV29-1 and J usage is TRBJ1-5; 8 nucleotides match TRBD1. V gave up 6 bases and J gave up 5 bases; unmatched junction bases: 6. CDR1 is SQVTM, CDR2 ANQGSEA, per germline. The CDR3 extends over 13 amino acids.

This chain joins TRBV24-1 and TRBJ2-2; no definite D call. CDR1 and CDR2 from the germline V gene are KGHDR and SFDVKD. V was shortened by 3 bases and J by 6 bases, with 16 bases between the two germline ends. This CDR3 region has 16 residues. The CDR3 region is CATSDPRHGTAGELFF. The CDR3 nucleotides are TGTGCCACCAGTGATCCCCGACACGGTACGGCCGGGGAGCTGTTTTTT.

The chain carries TRBV5-1 and TRBJ2-2, with D tentatively TRBD1 (5 bases). V lost 0 bases and J 4 bases, leaving 7 bases between the germline ends. This CDR3 is 14 amino acids long. Germline assignment: CDR1 SGHRS and CDR2 YFSETQ. The DNA for the CDR3 is TGCGCCAGCAGCTTGGAAGGGGCCACCGGGGAGCTGTTTTTT. This translates into CASSLEGATGELFF.

CDR3 nucleotide sequence: TGTGCCAGTGCCCTTGGGGGTTTGGTATGGGAGTCCTATGGCTACACCTTC. Translated, it gives CASALGGLVWESYGYTF. This chain joins TRBV19 and TRBJ1-2; TRBD1 is a possible D gene (5 bases). V lost 8 bases, J lost 4 bases, and 26 bases lay in between. This CDR3 is 17 amino acids long. CDR1 LNHDA and CDR2 SQIVND come from the germline V gene (reference sequence).

The chain links TRBV11-2 to TRBJ2-7; possible D gene TRBD1, 5 bases. Per germline, CDR1 SGHAT and CDR2 FQNNGV. V dropped 1 base and J dropped 4 bases, with 8 bases sitting between them. This CDR3 has 13 residues. CDR3 loop: CASSLVQGYEQYF. The CDR3 DNA is TGTGCCAGCAGCTTAGTTCAGGGTTACGAGCAGTACTTC.

The chain combines TRBV18 with TRBJ1-4, with D possibly being TRBD1 (5 bases). The ends were cut back, 1 base at V and 0 bases at J, with 12 bases in the middle. This CDR3 spans 17 amino acids. The germline V gene encodes CDR1 KGHSH and CDR2 LQKENI. The CDR3 reads CASSPQMGTSTNEKLFF. CDR3 coding DNA: TGTGCCAGCTCACCACAAATGGGGACCTCAACTAATGAAAAACTGTTTTTT.

The chain links TRBV5-6 to TRBJ2-3; D is tentatively TRBD1 or TRBD2 (7 bases each). The CDR3 consists of 16 residues. Looked up from germline, CDR1 is SGHDT and CDR2 is YYEEEE. V lost 1 base and J lost 0, with 12 bases in between. CDR3 residues: CASSLFRGGSTDTQYF. CDR3 nucleotide sequence: TGTGCCAGCAGCTTGTTCAGGGGGGGTAGCACAGATACGCAGTATTTT.

The CDR3 region has the DNA TGTGCCAGCAGCTTAGGGGCTAGCGGGGTCCCGTACTTC. This encodes CASSLGASGVPYF. The V gene is TRBV11-3, the J gene TRBJ2-4; TRBD2 aligns across 9 bases. The CDR3 has 13 amino acids. Germline CDR1 reads SGHNT; CDR2 reads YENEEA. After removal of 1 base from V and 15 bases from J, the junction contained 7 bases not matched to a gene.

As regards this clone: At one boundary the junction diverges from the germline segment, which might be a read error. The chain has TRBV7-3 and TRBJ2-1; 7 nucleotides match TRBD2. The CDR3 loop spans 10 amino acids. Germline loops: CDR1 SGHTA, CDR2 FQGTGA. CDR3 DNA sequence: TGTGCCACCAGCGGGGATGAGCAGTTCTTC. As protein: CATSGDEQFF.

The chain carries TRBV6-5 and TRBJ1-2; D not certain. The CDR3 consists of 13 residues. CDR1 and CDR2 from the germline V gene are MNHEY and SVGAGI. Trimming shortened V by 6 bases and J by 3 bases, and 11 bases separated the two germline ends. The CDR3 DNA reads as TGTGCCAGCAGGGCGGGCTGGGACTATGGCTACACCTTC. Translation gives CASRAGWDYGYTF.

The genes are TRBV29-1 and TRBJ2-7, with 8 bases lining up with TRBD1. The J call is doubtful: the DNA matches TRBJ2-4 better. Germline V lookup: CDR1 SQVTM, CDR2 ANQGSEA. The CDR3 runs 14 residues. CDR3 residues: CSARTGQANSIQYF. The CDR3 bases are TGCAGCGCTAGAACGGGACAGGCAAATAGCATTCAGTACTTC.

The chain combines TRBV6-5 with TRBJ2-7; D perhaps matches TRBD2 (6 bases). Looked up from germline, CDR1 is MNHEY and CDR2 is SVGAGI. The CDR3 has 16 amino acids. V gave up 2 bases and J gave up 3 bases, with 17 bases separating them. The CDR3 here is CASSYLGGSPYYEQYF. CDR3 nucleotide sequence: TGTGCCAGCAGTTACCTCGGGGGTTCCCCTTACTACGAGCAGTACTTC.

The CDR3 coding sequence is TGCGCCAGCAGCCAAGAAACAGGGGATGATCAGCCCCAGCATTTT. This translates into CASSQETGDDQPQHF. V and J are TRBV4-3 and TRBJ1-5, with 7 bases lining up with TRBD1. Germline V gene lookup returns CDR1 LGHNA and CDR2 YSLEER. This CDR3 has 15 amino acids. The trim removed 0 bases at V and 5 bases at J, leaving 4 bases unmatched.

The CDR3 DNA follows: TGTGCCAGTAGTCTTACAGGGGACACTGAAGCTTTCTTT. The encoded protein is CASSLTGDTEAFF. The V and J genes are TRBV19 and TRBJ1-1, with 7 bases matching TRBD1. This CDR3 has 13 residues. Trimming at V came to 5 bases and at J to 3 bases, leaving 3 bases not matched to a gene. CDR1 and CDR2 from the germline V gene are LNHDA and SQIVND (reference sequence). Complete variable domain (other parts from reference TRBV19 and TRBJ1-1): DGGITQSPKYLFRKEGQNVTLSCEQNLNHDAMYWYRQDPGQGLRLIYYSQIVNDFQKGDIAEGYSVSREKKESFPLTVTSAQKNPTAFYLCASSLTGDTEAFFGQGTRLTVV.

J is TRBJ1-4 and V is TRBV19; no definite D call. This CDR3 comprises 13 residues. CDR1 and CDR2 (germline): LNHDA, SQIVND (reference sequence). Trimming took off 5 bases at V and 10 bases at J, with 14 bases between the two ends. CDR3 amino acids: CASSLQDRRKLFF. CDR3 DNA: TGTGCCAGTAGTCTTCAGGATCGGAGAAAACTGTTTTTT.

The chain recombines TRBV28 with TRBJ2-7; 13 nucleotides align to TRBD2. J lost 6 bases, V lost 5 bases, and 16 bases had no gene match. The CDR3 consists of 18 residues. Germline-derived CDR1 and CDR2 are MDHEN and SYDVKM. As DNA, the CDR3 is TGTGCCAGCAGTCCGACTCGGGGACTAGCGGGAATGGAAGGCGAGCAGTACTTC. It yields the protein CASSPTRGLAGMEGEQYF.

The chain recombines TRBV7-8 with TRBJ2-1; TRBD2 aligns across 9 bases. There are 15 residues in the CDR3. V lost 3 bases and J lost 2; bases outside the gene matches: 2. CDR1 and CDR2 (germline): SGHVS, FQNEAQ. CDR3 region: CASSFERGAYNEQFF. CDR3 bases: TGTGCCAGCAGCTTTGAGCGGGGGGCCTACAATGAGCAGTTCTTC.

The chain carries TRBV19 and TRBJ2-7; either TRBD1 or TRBD2 may supply D (6 bases each). The V and J ends lost 10 bases and 0 bases respectively, with 16 bases between them. Germline V CDR1 and CDR2: LNHDA, SQIVND (reference sequence). CDR3 length equals 14 residues. As DNA, the CDR3 is TGTGCCATTTCACCGGGGGACAACTCCTACGAGCAGTACTTC. It translates to CAISPGDNSYEQYF.

The rearrangement links TRBV3-1 (or the pseudogene TRBV3-2) to TRBJ2-3; 15 bases align to TRBD2. The germline gives CDR1 LGHDT, CDR2 YNNKEL (reference sequence). This CDR3 spans 19 amino acids. V shed 4 bases, J shed 1 base, and the junction held 9 bases outside the gene matches. CDR3 DNA sequence: TGTGCCAGCAGCCGAGCCGGGACTAGCGGGGGGAGTGGCACAGATACGCAGTATTTT. Residues: CASSRAGTSGGSGTDTQYF.

The genes are TRBV3-1 (or the pseudogene TRBV3-2) and TRBJ1-3; TRBD1 might be the D (5 bases). This CDR3 comprises 18 residues. Germline V gene data show CDR1 as LGHDT and CDR2 as YNNKEL (reference sequence). Trimming removed 5 bases from V and 8 bases from J, with 28 bases in between. The DNA of the CDR3 is TGTGCCAGCAGCAGCGGCGGGCGAGGGGCCCTCCGAGTTCACACCATATATTTT. Translated, it gives CASSSGGRGALRVHTIYF.

The chain employs TRBV5-6 and TRBJ1-2; D gene ambiguous. The CDR3 is 13 amino acids. V lost 0 bases and J 4 bases, leaving 7 bases between the germline ends. Germline assignment: CDR1 SGHDT and CDR2 YYEEEE. CDR3 in amino acids: CASSLERAYGYTF. In DNA form, the CDR3 reads TGTGCCAGCAGCTTGGAACGGGCCTATGGCTACACCTTC.

The chain is built from TRBV4-1 and TRBJ2-3; TRBD2 matches 10 bases. The V gene's germline CDR1 is MGHRA and CDR2 YSYEKL. Unmatched junction bases numbered 15, after V lost 0 bases and J lost 3 bases. The CDR3 runs to 20 residues. CDR3 nucleotide sequence: TGCGCCAGCAGCCAAGAAAGCCCCCCTGGGCTAGCGGGAGAGACAGATACGCAGTATTTT. It is translated as CASSQESPPGLAGETDTQYF.

The V gene is TRBV7-6, the J gene TRBJ2-7; TRBD2 aligns across 12 bases. The CDR3 extends over 15 amino acids. In germline, CDR1 is SGHVS, CDR2 FNYEAQ. The ends lost 5 bases at V and 4 bases at J; junction bases unmatched: 6. CDR3 region: CASSPMTSGGYEQYF. The CDR3 region has the DNA TGTGCCAGCAGCCCAATGACTAGCGGGGGATACGAGCAGTACTTC.

This clone has just one count. The rearrangement links TRBV2 to TRBJ1-2, with 9 bases lining up with TRBD1. Looked up from germline, CDR1 is SNHLY and CDR2 is FYNNEI. Trimming took 4 bases from V and 0 from J; bases not matched to a gene: 6. The CDR3 has 16 residues. The CDR3 spells CASSGDRVPSNYGYTF. The CDR3 nucleotides read TGTGCCAGCAGTGGGGACAGGGTCCCTTCTAACTATGGCTACACCTTC.

The rearrangement uses TRBV9 and TRBJ2-7; 7 positions match TRBD2. With 3 bases clipped from V and 6 bases from J, the junction kept 9 bases outside the gene matches. The CDR3 runs 14 residues. CDR1 SGDLS and CDR2 YYNGEE come from the germline V gene. This CDR3 reads CASSAGGSPLEQYF. CDR3 nucleotide sequence: TGTGCCAGCAGCGCCGGGGGGTCCCCCCTCGAGCAGTACTTC.

The chain joins TRBV3-1 (or the pseudogene TRBV3-2) to TRBJ2-3; D gene uncertain. Germline V gene sequence: CDR1 LGHDT, CDR2 YNNKEL (reference sequence). Trimming cost V 2 bases and J 4 bases, with 13 bases left between them. This CDR3 is 15 amino acids long. The DNA of the CDR3 is TGTGCCAGCAGCCAATTGAACACGAACCCAGATACGCAGTATTTT. Translation: CASSQLNTNPDTQYF.

This clone was seen a single time. CDR3 nucleotide sequence: TGCAGCGTTGAAGTCATCCTGGGACAGGGGAGCGGTGAAAAACTGTTTTTT. Its translation is CSVEVILGQGSGEKLFF. V is TRBV29-1 and J is TRBJ1-4, with 10 bases fitting TRBD1. This CDR3 is 17 amino acids long. The V gene's germline CDR1 is SQVTM and CDR2 ANQGSEA. V was pared by 1 base and J by 7 bases, with 12 bases of the junction left unmatched.